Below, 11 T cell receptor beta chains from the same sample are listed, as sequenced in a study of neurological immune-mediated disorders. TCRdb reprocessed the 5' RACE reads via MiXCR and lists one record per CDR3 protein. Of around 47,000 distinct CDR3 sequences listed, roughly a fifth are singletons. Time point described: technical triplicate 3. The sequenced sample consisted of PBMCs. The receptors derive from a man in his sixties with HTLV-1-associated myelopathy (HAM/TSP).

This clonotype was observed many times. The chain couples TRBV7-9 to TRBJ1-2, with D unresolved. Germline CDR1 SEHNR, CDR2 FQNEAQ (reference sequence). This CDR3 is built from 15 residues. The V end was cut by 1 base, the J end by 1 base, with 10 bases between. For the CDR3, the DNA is TGTGCCAGCAGCTTAGGAGGGAAGAGTAACTATGGCTACACCTTC. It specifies CASSLGGKSNYGYTF.

This CDR3 reads CASSGLAGAQTFF. The DNA of the CDR3 is TGTGCCAGCAGCGGACTAGCGGGAGCCCAGACTTTCTTC. The genes are TRBV3-1 and TRBJ2-1; 13 bases are shared with TRBD2. Per germline, CDR1 LGHDT and CDR2 YNNKEL (reference sequence). The V and J ends lost 5 bases and 16 bases, in that order; junction bases with no gene match: 8. The CDR3 sequence is 13 residues long.

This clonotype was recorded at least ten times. DNA for the CDR3: TGTGCCAGCAGGGCGGGGGCCTCGAACACTGAAGCTTTCTTT. Translation gives CASRAGASNTEAFF. The rearrangement uses TRBV28 and TRBJ1-1; TRBD1 might be the D (6 bases). Trimming took 6 bases from V and 1 from J, leaving 12 bases between them. Looked up from germline, CDR1 is MDHEN and CDR2 is SYDVKM. This CDR3 spans 14 amino acids.

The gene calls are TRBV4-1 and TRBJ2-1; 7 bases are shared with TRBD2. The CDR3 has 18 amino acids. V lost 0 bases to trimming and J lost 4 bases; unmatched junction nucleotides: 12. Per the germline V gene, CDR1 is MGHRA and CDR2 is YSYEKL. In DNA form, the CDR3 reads TGCGCCAGCAGCCAAGATTGGGAGGGAGGGCCCTCTTACAATGAGCAGTTCTTC. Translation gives CASSQDWEGGPSYNEQFF.

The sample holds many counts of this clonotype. This CDR3 reads CASSLAPISGANVLTF. Here the CDR3 DNA reads TGCGCCAGCAGCTTGGCGCCGATCTCTGGGGCCAACGTCCTGACTTTC. This chain connects TRBV5-1 to TRBJ2-6; unclear D gene. The germline gives CDR1 SGHRS, CDR2 YFSETQ. The CDR3 has 16 residues. V was trimmed by 0 bases and J by 0 bases, leaving 7 bases between them.

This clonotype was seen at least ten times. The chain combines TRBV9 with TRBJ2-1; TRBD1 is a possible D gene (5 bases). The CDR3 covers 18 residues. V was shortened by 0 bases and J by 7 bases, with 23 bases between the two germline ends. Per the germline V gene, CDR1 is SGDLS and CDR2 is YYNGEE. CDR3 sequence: CASSVGTSRASTRNEQFF. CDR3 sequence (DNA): TGTGCCAGCAGCGTAGGGACCTCCAGGGCCAGCACGCGTAATGAGCAGTTCTTC.

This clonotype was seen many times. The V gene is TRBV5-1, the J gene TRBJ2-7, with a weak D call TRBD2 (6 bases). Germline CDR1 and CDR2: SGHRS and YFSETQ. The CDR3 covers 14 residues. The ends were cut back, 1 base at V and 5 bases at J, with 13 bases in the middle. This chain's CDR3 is CASSLYGSRDEQYF. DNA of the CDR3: TGCGCCAGCAGCTTGTACGGGAGTCGGGACGAGCAGTACTTC.

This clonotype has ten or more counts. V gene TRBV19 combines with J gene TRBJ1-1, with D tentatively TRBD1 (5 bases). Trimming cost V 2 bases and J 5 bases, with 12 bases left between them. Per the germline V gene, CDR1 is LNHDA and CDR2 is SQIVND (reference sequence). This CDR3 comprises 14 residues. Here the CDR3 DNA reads TGTGCCAGTAGTATAAAGCCGTGGGGGACTGAAGCTTTCTTT. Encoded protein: CASSIKPWGTEAFF.

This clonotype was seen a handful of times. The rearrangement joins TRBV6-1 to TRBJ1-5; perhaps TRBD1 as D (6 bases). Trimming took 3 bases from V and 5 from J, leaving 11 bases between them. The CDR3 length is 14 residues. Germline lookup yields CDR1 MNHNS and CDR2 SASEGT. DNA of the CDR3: TGTGCCAGCAGTGAGGTGGGGGCGCATCAGCCCCAGCATTTT. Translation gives CASSEVGAHQPQHF.

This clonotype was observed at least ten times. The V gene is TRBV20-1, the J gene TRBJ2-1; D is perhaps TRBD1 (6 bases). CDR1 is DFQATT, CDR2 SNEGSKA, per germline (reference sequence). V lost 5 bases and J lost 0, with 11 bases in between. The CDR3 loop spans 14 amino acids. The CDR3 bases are TGCAGTGCTCCGAAAGGGGGCTCCTACAATGAGCAGTTCTTC. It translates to CSAPKGGSYNEQFF.

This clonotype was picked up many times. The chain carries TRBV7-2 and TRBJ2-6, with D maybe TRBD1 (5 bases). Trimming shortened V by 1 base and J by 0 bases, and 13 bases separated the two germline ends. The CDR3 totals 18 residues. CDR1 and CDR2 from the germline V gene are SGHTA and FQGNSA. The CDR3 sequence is CASSLVTVYLSGANVLTF. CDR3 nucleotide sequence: TGTGCCAGCAGCTTAGTGACAGTATACCTCTCTGGGGCCAACGTCCTGACTTTC. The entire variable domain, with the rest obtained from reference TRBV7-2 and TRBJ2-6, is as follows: GAGVSQSPSNKVTEKGKDVELRCDPISGHTALYWYRQSLGQGLEFLIYFQGNSAPDKSGLPSDRFSAERTGGSVSTLTIQRTQQEDSAVYLCASSLVTVYLSGANVLTFGAGSRLTVL.